These 21 T cell receptor beta chains originate from one sample sequenced in a study of naive and memory T cell subsets. Findings and caveats of the study: Naive repertoires, especially CD8, held a few larger clonotypes, possibly memory cells re-expressing CD45RA.

What these receptors recognize is not known. The beta constant-region primer was an equimolar mix of two oligonucleotides covering TRBC1 and TRBC2. Ligated cDNA was amplified by four rounds of PCR with nested alpha and beta constant-region primers and SP2. TCRdb recomputed calls from the UMI-ligation and nested PCR reads with MiXCR, one row per CDR3 protein. The sample records roughly 150,000 distinct CDR3 sequences, about 20% being singletons. The material sequenced was naive CD8+ T cells from blood. These receptor sequences come from a human donor in good health.

The chain couples TRBV14 to TRBJ2-1, with 7 bases fitting TRBD1. The CDR3 totals 15 residues. Germline-derived CDR1 and CDR2 are SGHDN and FVKESK. V lost 1 base, J lost 0 bases, and 0 bases stayed unmatched. CDR3 loop: CASSQGDSSYNEQFF. The CDR3 region has the DNA TGTGCCAGCAGCCAAGGGGACAGCTCCTACAATGAGCAGTTCTTC. The whole variable domain, filled in from reference TRBV14 and TRBJ2-1, reads EAGVTQFPSHSVIEKGQTVTLRCDPISGHDNLYWYRRVMGKEIKFLLHFVKESKQDESGMPNNRFLAERTGGTYSTLKVQPAELEDSGVYFCASSQGDSSYNEQFFGPGTRLTVL.

The V gene is TRBV27, the J gene TRBJ1-5; D remains unclear. Germline V CDR1 and CDR2: MNHEY, SMNVEV (reference sequence). V lost 1 base and J lost 5, with 6 bases in between. This CDR3 comprises 13 residues. The DNA of the CDR3 is TGTGCCAGCAGTTTATTCACTCATCAGCCCCAGCATTTT. Encoded protein: CASSLFTHQPQHF.

The chain has TRBV6-5 and TRBJ2-1; 11 bases fit TRBD2. Germline CDR1 and CDR2: MNHEY and SVGAGI. This CDR3 has 15 residues. The J segment lost 6 bases and the V segment lost 6 bases, leaving 7 bases of the junction unmatched. In DNA form, the CDR3 reads TGTGCCAGCAGCCCGACTAGCGGGACGGTCAATGAGCAGTTCTTC. The encoded protein is CASSPTSGTVNEQFF.

The chain is built from TRBV28 and TRBJ2-1, with 10 bases that match TRBD2. Per the germline V gene, CDR1 is MDHEN and CDR2 is SYDVKM. V shed 7 bases and J 5 bases; nucleotides not matched to a gene: 8. CDR3 size: 15 residues. CDR3: CASIYSGRTNNEQFF. The CDR3 DNA sequence: TGTGCCAGCATCTATAGCGGGAGGACTAACAATGAGCAGTTCTTC.

Only a few counts were recorded for this clonotype. CDR3 amino acids: CASSLSFGGAADTQYF. The CDR3 DNA follows: TGTGCCAGCAGTCTTTCATTCGGTGGCGCCGCAGATACGCAGTATTTT. The V call is TRBV28, the J call TRBJ2-3; D is uncertain. The V gene lost 5 bases and the J gene lost 4 bases, with 19 bases spanning the gap. The CDR3 totals 16 residues. Germline V gene sequence: CDR1 MDHEN, CDR2 SYDVKM.

The chain employs TRBV28 and TRBJ2-7; the D gene could be TRBD1 or TRBD2 (6 bases each). V lost 5 bases and J 5 bases, leaving 13 bases between the germline ends. Germline loops: CDR1 MDHEN, CDR2 SYDVKM. The CDR3 is 13 amino acids. The CDR3 here is CASSPGGGHEQYF. The CDR3 DNA reads as TGTGCCAGCAGTCCCGGGGGCGGGCACGAGCAGTACTTC.

V gene TRBV11-2 combines with J gene TRBJ1-1; D is perhaps TRBD1 (5 bases). The V gene lost 4 bases and the J gene lost 4 bases, with 10 bases spanning the gap. CDR3 size: 13 residues. CDR1 is SGHAT and CDR2 is FQNNGV in the germline V gene. The CDR3 is CASSSGFGTEAFF. The CDR3 nucleotides are TGTGCCAGCAGCTCAGGGTTCGGCACTGAAGCTTTCTTT.

This chain links TRBV27 with TRBJ2-1; D gene uncertain. Germline CDR1 reads MNHEY; CDR2 reads SMNVEV (reference sequence). CDR3 size: 12 residues. The V gene lost 10 bases and the J gene lost 4 bases, with 11 bases spanning the gap. CDR3 coding DNA: TGTGCCACCCAGGACGGTTACAATGAGCAGTTCTTC. Its protein product is CATQDGYNEQFF.

This clonotype was seen ten or more times. CDR3 region: CASSQTTGRLSNQPQHF. The CDR3 DNA is TGTGCCAGCAGTCAGACCACGGGACGGCTAAGCAATCAGCCCCAGCATTTT. This chain links TRBV28 with TRBJ1-5; D possibly corresponds to TRBD1 (5 bases). This CDR3 contains 17 residues. V shed 5 bases and J shed 1 base, with 18 bases lying between them. Germline values: CDR1 MDHEN, CDR2 SYDVKM.

The chain carries TRBV27 and TRBJ1-1; unclear D gene. Deletions cut 3 bases from V and 1 base from J, with 6 bases between. This CDR3 region has 13 residues. Germline V CDR1 and CDR2: MNHEY, SMNVEV (reference sequence). The CDR3 sequence is CASSFAENTEAFF. CDR3 nucleotides: TGTGCCAGCAGTTTTGCCGAGAACACTGAAGCTTTCTTT.

This chain links TRBV4-1 with TRBJ1-2, with 7 bases lining up with TRBD1. The CDR3 has 16 residues. J was trimmed by 2 bases and V by 0 bases; bases with no gene match: 6. Germline V CDR1 and CDR2: MGHRA, YSYEKL. The CDR3 is CASSQERLQGNYGYTF. The CDR3 DNA follows: TGCGCCAGCAGCCAAGAGAGATTACAGGGGAACTATGGCTACACCTTC.

V and J are TRBV5-1 and TRBJ2-1; the match to TRBD2 covers 8 bases. V shed 1 base and J 6 bases; nucleotides not matched to a gene: 15. CDR1 and CDR2 from the germline V gene are SGHRS and YFSETQ. This CDR3 has 18 amino acids. CDR3 residues: CASSLSSKTSGLGNEQFF. The CDR3 nucleotides are TGCGCCAGCAGCTTGTCAAGTAAAACTAGCGGACTGGGCAATGAGCAGTTCTTC.

This clonotype has a handful of counts. This rearrangement joins TRBV28 to TRBJ2-3; 9 nucleotides align to TRBD2. This CDR3 has 16 residues. Looked up from germline, CDR1 is MDHEN and CDR2 is SYDVKM. After removal of 6 bases from V and 5 bases from J, the junction contained 12 bases not matched to a gene. In DNA, the CDR3 is TGTGCCAGCAGCCCCAATTTAGCGGGAGTGCTAGATACGCAGTATTTT. Encoded protein: CASSPNLAGVLDTQYF.

The chain uses TRBV5-6 and TRBJ2-5; D remains unclear. This CDR3 comprises 12 residues. Germline V gives CDR1 SGHDT, CDR2 YYEEEE. V was pared by 1 base and J by 5 bases, with 6 bases between. The CDR3 nucleotides are TGTGCCAGCAGCTTGAACCCCGAGACCCAGTACTTC. Amino acid sequence: CASSLNPETQYF.

This clonotype was seen more than once but under ten times. This chain connects TRBV27 to TRBJ1-4, with D hard to call. The CDR3 is 17 residues long. Trimming took 3 bases from V and 2 from J, leaving 16 bases between them. The germline V gene encodes CDR1 MNHEY and CDR2 SMNVEV (reference sequence). This CDR3 is CASSFMVAPATNEKLFF. CDR3 bases: TGTGCCAGCAGTTTTATGGTCGCACCGGCGACTAATGAAAAACTGTTTTTT.

In DNA form, the CDR3 reads TGTGCCAGCAGTTTCGACAGGGGGAGCACAGATACGCAGTATTTT. Translation: CASSFDRGSTDTQYF. The chain carries TRBV28 and TRBJ2-3; 9 positions agree with TRBD1. Germline CDR1 MDHEN, CDR2 SYDVKM. V shed 3 bases, J shed 0 bases, and the junction held 1 base outside the gene matches. CDR3 size: 15 residues.

V is TRBV6-2 or TRBV6-3 and J is TRBJ2-2; 8 nucleotides line up with TRBD1. The CDR3 has 16 residues. Germline V gene data show CDR1 as MNHEY and CDR2 as SVGEGT. V shed 0 bases, J shed 2 bases, and the junction held 2 bases outside the gene matches. This chain's CDR3 is CASSYSPGGNTGELFF. The CDR3 DNA reads as TGTGCCAGCAGTTACTCCCCAGGGGGCAACACCGGGGAGCTGTTTTTT.

V and J are TRBV5-6 and TRBJ2-7; 7 nucleotides align to TRBD2. This CDR3 contains 15 residues. V was pared by 6 bases and J by 1 base, with 10 bases of the junction left unmatched. Germline CDR1 and CDR2: SGHDT and YYEEEE. The CDR3 region is CASIPAASGSYEQYF. CDR3 DNA sequence: TGTGCCAGCATCCCCGCTGCTAGCGGTTCCTACGAGCAGTACTTC.

A few counts support this clonotype. This rearrangement joins TRBV27 to TRBJ2-7; 10 bases map to TRBD1. Per the germline V gene, CDR1 is MNHEY and CDR2 is SMNVEV (reference sequence). This CDR3 has 15 residues. The J segment lost 3 bases and the V segment lost 5 bases, leaving 7 bases of the junction unmatched. CDR3 loop: CASSLKGTGVYEQYF. The CDR3 DNA follows: TGTGCCAGCAGTCTCAAAGGGACAGGGGTCTACGAGCAGTACTTC.

The J gene is TRBJ2-7, the V gene TRBV5-1; TRBD2 matches at 9 bases. This CDR3 is 17 amino acids long. V was pared by 4 bases and J by 0 bases, with 11 bases of the junction left unmatched. CDR1 SGHRS and CDR2 YFSETQ come from the germline V gene. This CDR3 reads CASSHNSRLADSYEQYF. CDR3 DNA: TGCGCCAGCAGCCACAACTCCCGACTAGCGGACTCCTACGAGCAGTACTTC. Full variable domain (rest looked up from reference TRBV5-1 and TRBJ2-7): KAGVTQTPRYLIKTRGQQVTLSCSPISGHRSVSWYQQTPGQGLQFLFEYFSETQRNKGNFPGRFSGRQFSNSRSEMNVSTLELGDSALYLCASSHNSRLADSYEQYFGPGTRLTVT.

The chain couples TRBV20-1 to TRBJ2-1; D ambiguous. The CDR3 totals 11 residues. Per the germline V gene, CDR1 is DFQATT and CDR2 is SNEGSKA (reference sequence). Trimming removed 7 bases at V and 0 bases at J, with 4 bases between. The DNA of the CDR3 is TGCAGTGGTGACTCCTACAATGAGCAGTTCTTC. Translated, it gives CSGDSYNEQFF.